These T cell receptor beta chains were read from a single sample in a study of Ad26.COV2.S vaccination and SARS-CoV-2 variants. Some clones are missing from TCRdb's copy, which holds only in-frame ones; the method was immunoSEQ multiplex PCR. The sample holds roughly 400,000 clones, about 90% seen once. The material sequenced was peripheral blood, taken in a trial of Ad26.COV2.S vaccine versus placebo. The receptor set was obtained from a person aged 18 to 59 who received the Ad26.COV2.S COVID-19 vaccine or a placebo. CDR3s include the opening cysteine and the closing phenylalanine or tryptophan. A D gene is named only where the DNA matches it firmly. Some rows have no size entry. The others give once, few or many, or a class for an expanded clone.

J,D,size,V,DNA,CDR3
TRBJ1-5,-,-,TRBV2,TGTGCCAGCGGCGACAATCAGCCCCAGCATTTT,CASGDNQPQHF
TRBJ1-3,-,-,TRBV3-1/TRBV3-2,TGTGCCAGCAGCCAATTTCTGAGGAGGGACCGGGCAGGAGGAAACACCATATATTTT,CASSQFLRRDRAGGNTIYF
TRBJ2-3,TRBD2,once,TRBV13,TGTGCCAGCAGCTACCCCGGGACTAGCGGTTTTTCAGATACGCAGTATTTT,CASSYPGTSGFSDTQYF
TRBJ1-2,-,-,TRBV29-1,TGCAGCGTTGAACCCCGGCAGGGCTGGAATGGCTACACCTTC,CSVEPRQGWNGYTF
TRBJ2-3,-,-,TRBV7-9,TGTGCCAGCAGCTTAGACAGGTTCACAGATACGCAGTATTTT,CASSLDRFTDTQYF
TRBJ2-7,TRBD2,-,TRBV11-2,TGTGCCAGCAGTCAACCCACCGGGACTAGCGGGTACGAGCAGTACTTC,CASSQPTGTSGYEQYF
TRBJ1-4,TRBD1,-,TRBV5-1,TGCGCCAGCAGCCGGGACAGGGTTGCAACTAATGAAAAACTGTTTTTT,CASSRDRVATNEKLFF
TRBJ2-7,TRBD2,-,TRBV7-2,TGTGCCAGCAGCGTTAGCGGGGGAGGTTACGAGCAGTACTTC,CASSVSGGGYEQYF
TRBJ1-5,-,few,TRBV7-9,TGTGCCAGCAGCGCAGGGGTAAATCAGCCCCAGCATTTT,CASSAGVNQPQHF
TRBJ1-4,TRBD1,-,TRBV6-6,TGTGCCAGCAGTTGGGGACAGATGAATGAAAAACTGTTTTTT,CASSWGQMNEKLFF
TRBJ2-5,TRBD2,-,TRBV5-1,TGCGCCAGCAGCTTGGCTCCGGGACTAGCAGAGACCCAGTACTTC,CASSLAPGLAETQYF
TRBJ2-3,TRBD2,-,TRBV7-2,TGTGCCAGCAGCTCCCCACCCGGACTAGCAACAGATACGCAGTATTTT,CASSSPPGLATDTQYF
TRBJ2-3,TRBD2,-,TRBV7-6,TGTGCCAGCAGCTTAGTAGGCGGGGGGGCGGATACGCAGTATTTT,CASSLVGGGADTQYF
TRBJ2-5,-,-,TRBV29-1,TGCAGCGTTCTTGGAGGGGCGCGGGAGACCCAGTACTTC,CSVLGGARETQYF
TRBJ2-1,-,-,TRBV29-1,TGCAGCGCCTCCCCGAATGGGGGGAGTGAGCAGTTCTTC,CSASPNGGSEQFF
TRBJ2-7,-,-,TRBV18,TGTGCCAGCTCATCGGCGACAGCCCTATCCTACGAGCAGTACTTC,CASSSATALSYEQYF
TRBJ1-1,-,once,TRBV28,TGTGCCAGCAGTTCAGGGTGGACAACTGAAGCTTTCTTT,CASSSGWTTEAFF
TRBJ1-1,TRBD1,-,TRBV30,TGTGCCTGGAGTTTCTGGGACAGGGACGGGACTGAAGCTTTCTTT,CAWSFWDRDGTEAFF
TRBJ2-3,TRBD1,-,TRBV14,TGTGCCAGCAGCCATTACGGACAGGGGGCGGGAGATACGCAGTATTTT,CASSHYGQGAGDTQYF
TRBJ1-2,TRBD1,-,TRBV19,TGTGCCAGTAGCCCTTCCAGGGGGGCAGCGGTATTCTATGGCTACACCTTC,CASSPSRGAAVFYGYTF
TRBJ2-3,TRBD2,-,TRBV7-2,TGTGCCAGCAGCTTGCGGTTTTTGTCTAGCGGGGGTCTAACAGATACGCAGTATTTT,CASSLRFLSSGGLTDTQYF
TRBJ2-7,-,-,TRBV12-3/TRBV12-4,TGTGCCAGCAGGGACGAGCCCTACGAGCAGTACTTC,CASRDEPYEQYF
TRBJ1-1,-,-,TRBV4-2,TGTGCCAGCAGCCCCAGCACGGCCACTGAAGCTTTCTTT,CASSPSTATEAFF
TRBJ2-7,-,-,TRBV19,TGTGCCAGTAGTATGGTTATCGAGTCATCCCCCTACGAGCAGTACTTC,CASSMVIESSPYEQYF
TRBJ2-5,-,-,TRBV9,TGTGCCAGCAGCGGATTGGGACTGCCCCAAGAGACCCAGTACTTC,CASSGLGLPQETQYF
TRBJ1-2,-,-,TRBV7-9,TGTGCCAGCAGCTTAGTCCCCCAAGACCTCTATGGCTACACCTTC,CASSLVPQDLYGYTF
TRBJ2-7,TRBD1,-,TRBV7-9,TGTGCCAGCAGCCTGGGGACAGTCTACGAGCAGTACTTC,CASSLGTVYEQYF
TRBJ2-3,TRBD2,-,TRBV27,TGTGCCACCAGACTAGCGGGGGGCGATACGCAGTATTTT,CATRLAGGDTQYF
TRBJ1-1,TRBD1,-,TRBV4-1,TGCGCCAGCAGCCAACCCTACGGACAGGGGAACACTGAAGCTTTCTTT,CASSQPYGQGNTEAFF
TRBJ1-3,-,-,TRBV5-6,TGTGCCAGCAGCTTGATTCTCTCGTCGGGCTCCTACTCTGGAAACACCATATATTTT,CASSLILSSGSYSGNTIYF
TRBJ2-7,-,-,TRBV2,TGTGCCAGCGGGAGGACTTATAGCTCCTACGAGCAGTACTTC,CASGRTYSSYEQYF
TRBJ1-1,TRBD1,-,TRBV4-1,TGCGCCAGCAGGGACAGGGCGTCGAACACTGAAGCTTTCTTT,CASRDRASNTEAFF
TRBJ2-7,TRBD1,-,TRBV3-1/TRBV3-2,TGTGCCAGCAGCCAAGGCCCTTATTTGGGACAGGGGCACTTC,CASSQGPYLGQGHF
TRBJ2-7,-,-,TRBV7-2,TGTGCCAGCAGCGCTCCATTCACCTACGAGCAGTACTTC,CASSAPFTYEQYF
TRBJ2-5,-,-,TRBV30,TGTGCCTGGAGTGGGGCCCTCGGAGGGTGGGAGACCCAGTACTTC,CAWSGALGGWETQYF
TRBJ1-2,-,-,TRBV6-5,TGTGCCAGCGGAACAGGGAACTATGGCTACACCTTC,CASGTGNYGYTF
TRBJ1-2,TRBD1,-,TRBV9,TGTGCCAGCAGCGTAGGAGCGGGGGACAGGTATTATGGCTACACCTTC,CASSVGAGDRYYGYTF
TRBJ1-1,TRBD1,-,TRBV18,TGTGCCAGCTCACCACAGGTGGAGGGGGCGAACACTGAAGCTTTCTTT,CASSPQVEGANTEAFF
TRBJ1-1,-,-,TRBV3-1/TRBV3-2,TGTGCCAGCAGCCAAGAGGTACAGGGCTTCGGCACTGAAGCTTTCTTT,CASSQEVQGFGTEAFF
TRBJ1-5,-,-,TRBV5-6,TGTGCCAGCAGCTTTAGTCCCAAGAATCAGCCCCAGCATTTT,CASSFSPKNQPQHF
TRBJ1-6,TRBD1,few,TRBV19,TGTGCCAGTAGTATTCAGGGGGCCGGGTCGAATTCACCCCTCCACTTT,CASSIQGAGSNSPLHF
TRBJ2-7,-,-,TRBV7-2,TGTGCCAGCAGCTTAGTTCTGGGGGCGCCACTCTACGAGCAGTACTTC,CASSLVLGAPLYEQYF
TRBJ1-4,-,-,TRBV7-2,TGTGCCAGCAGCTACGACCCGGGATTTAATGAAAAACTGTTTTTT,CASSYDPGFNEKLFF
TRBJ1-2,-,-,TRBV7-2,TGTGCCAGCAGCTCGGCCTCTCAGGGCTATGGCTACACCTTC,CASSSASQGYGYTF
TRBJ2-5,-,-,TRBV20-1,TGCAGTGCTAGAGATCGAGAGACCCAGTACTTC,CSARDRETQYF
TRBJ2-1,-,-,TRBV28,TGTGCCAGCAGCCCCCTGCGGGAGCAGTTCTTC,CASSPLREQFF
TRBJ2-7,-,few,TRBV7-9,TGTGCCAGCAGCTTAGGAACAGTGACCTACGAGCAGTACTTC,CASSLGTVTYEQYF
TRBJ1-2,-,-,TRBV5-6,TGTGCCAGCAGCTCAACCACCTACAGGGTTTCGAACTATGGCTACACCTTC,CASSSTTYRVSNYGYTF
TRBJ2-1,-,-,TRBV12-5,TGTGCTAGGAGTGGGGTACGCAATGAGCAGTTCTTC,CARSGVRNEQFF
TRBJ2-1,-,-,TRBV18,TGTGCCAGCTCACCAGCAGGAGCAGAATTTGACAATGAGCAGTTCTTC,CASSPAGAEFDNEQFF
TRBJ1-5,-,-,TRBV10-3,TGTGCCATCAGTGCTTCAGGGAACAATCAGCCCCAGCATTTT,CAISASGNNQPQHF
TRBJ2-2,-,-,TRBV4-3,TGCGCCAGCAGCCACCTTGGTCGACGGGGATTTTCCACCGGGGAGCTGTTTTTT,CASSHLGRRGFSTGELFF
TRBJ1-1,TRBD1,-,TRBV27,TGTGCCAGCAGTTTATATGGGACAGGGGGCGCGAGGTTGTGGGTAAGGGCTTTCTTT,CASSLYGTGGARLWVRAFF
TRBJ1-1,TRBD1,-,TRBV6-5,TGTGCCAGCAGAAGACAGGGTATGATGAACACTGAAGCTTTCTTT,CASRRQGMMNTEAFF
TRBJ2-1,TRBD1,-,TRBV18,TGTGCCAGCTCACCCGACAGGGCCAATGAGCAGTTCTTC,CASSPDRANEQFF
TRBJ1-5,-,-,TRBV4-3,TGCGCCAGCAGCCAAGTCTGGGCAGGGGATCAGCCCCAGCATTTT,CASSQVWAGDQPQHF
TRBJ1-5,-,-,TRBV6-5,TGTGCCAGCCGAGGAGGGAGGGATCAGCCCCAGCATTTT,CASRGGRDQPQHF
TRBJ2-1,TRBD1,-,TRBV6-5,TGTGCCAGCAGTCGACAGGGGGCATCATACAATGAGCAGTTCTTC,CASSRQGASYNEQFF